These 17 T cell receptor beta chains came from one sample sequenced in a study of blood T cell repertoires in COVID-19. This table comes from immunoSEQ multiplex PCR, and its TCRdb copy is limited to in-frame clones, with some not included. The sample consists of about 100,000 clones, approximately 84% of them appearing once. Sequencing was carried out using peripheral blood. These TCRs come from a woman aged 55 to 70 with acute or convalescent COVID-19.

This chain connects TRBV6-5 to TRBJ1-4; 7 bases agree with TRBD1. Trimming removed 6 bases from V and 3 bases from J; junction bases left unmatched: 4. The CDR3 spans 14 residues. Per the germline V gene, CDR1 is MNHEY and CDR2 is SVGAGI. The CDR3 DNA is TGTGCCAGCAGACCGGGACAGCCTAATGAAAAACTGTTTTTT. Translated, it gives CASRPGQPNEKLFF.

The chain recombines TRBV6-2 or TRBV6-3 with TRBJ1-2, with D tentatively TRBD1 (6 bases). CDR1 MNHEY and CDR2 SVGEGT come from the germline V gene. Trimming took off 6 bases at V and 8 bases at J, with 10 bases between the two ends. This CDR3 has 11 residues. CDR3 loop: CASSPGVGYTF. The CDR3 DNA follows: TGTGCCAGCAGCCCAGGGGTCGGCTACACCTTC.

The chain employs TRBV19 and TRBJ1-4, with a tentative D call TRBD1 (6 bases). With 5 bases removed from V and 11 bases from J, the gap between germline ends came to 18 bases. Germline V gives CDR1 LNHDA, CDR2 SQIVND (reference sequence). The CDR3 has 14 residues. In DNA form, the CDR3 reads TGTGCCAGTAGTCACCGGGACACCGGCGGGAAACTGTTTTTT. Its translation: CASSHRDTGGKLFF.

This clone was seen just once. This chain uses TRBV5-4 with TRBJ2-1, with TRBD2 as a possible D gene (6 bases). V shed 0 bases and J shed 6 bases, with 13 bases lying between them. This CDR3 contains 15 residues. CDR1 is SGHNT and CDR2 is YYREEE in the germline V gene (reference sequence). Here the CDR3 DNA reads TGTGCCAGCAGCTTGGTTGGAGGGGCTAGCAATGAGCAGTTCTTC. It codes for CASSLVGGASNEQFF.

This chain links TRBV19 with TRBJ2-5; D gene uncertain. The ends were cut back, 6 bases at V and 5 bases at J, with 13 bases in the middle. The CDR3 spans 13 residues. In germline, CDR1 is LNHDA, CDR2 SQIVND (reference sequence). The DNA for the CDR3 is TGTGCCAGTAGATCGGAGCTTTGGGAGACCCAGTACTTC. It yields the protein CASRSELWETQYF.

As for this clone: In the same sample, other DNA sequences code for this CDR3. The rearrangement uses TRBV19 and TRBJ1-1, with D perhaps TRBD1 (5 bases). The CDR3 totals 13 residues. The V and J ends lost 4 bases and 4 bases respectively, with 10 bases between them. Per germline, CDR1 LNHDA and CDR2 SQIVND (reference sequence). CDR3 protein: CASSSQGGTEAFF. The CDR3 region has the DNA TGTGCCAGTAGTAGTCAGGGTGGCACTGAAGCTTTCTTT.

The chain recombines TRBV3-1 (or the pseudogene TRBV3-2) with TRBJ2-2; 9 positions agree with TRBD2. CDR3 length: 17 amino acids. Germline CDR1 is LGHDT and CDR2 is YNNKEL (reference sequence). The ends lost 1 base at V and 5 bases at J; junction bases unmatched: 8. The CDR3 sequence: CASSQVPGTSFTGELFF. The DNA of the CDR3 is TGTGCCAGCAGCCAAGTGCCCGGGACTAGCTTTACCGGGGAGCTGTTTTTT.

The chain links TRBV11-2 to TRBJ2-7, with TRBD2 as a possible D gene (6 bases). The CDR3 has 13 amino acids. V was clipped by 10 bases and J by 3 bases, with 16 bases between them. Germline CDR1 is SGHAT and CDR2 is FQNNGV. CDR3 protein: CATGGLPHYEQYF. In DNA form, the CDR3 reads TGTGCCACCGGGGGACTTCCCCACTACGAGCAGTACTTC. The full variable domain, with the rest looked up from reference TRBV11-2 and TRBJ2-7, is EAGVAQSPRYKIIEKRQSVAFWCNPISGHATLYWYQQILGQGPKLLIQFQNNGVVDDSQLPKDRFSAERLKGVDSTLKIQPAKLEDSAVYLCATGGLPHYEQYFGPGTRLTVT.

This chain uses TRBV7-3 with TRBJ2-3; TRBD2 aligns across 8 bases. V shed 5 bases and J 5 bases; nucleotides not matched to a gene: 12. Germline V CDR1 and CDR2: SGHTA, FQGTGA. The CDR3 is 16 residues long. The CDR3 here is CASSPSGSQGRDTQYF. CDR3 DNA sequence: TGTGCCAGCAGCCCGAGCGGGAGCCAAGGTAGAGATACGCAGTATTTT.

This clone has a handful of counts. This chain's CDR3 is CASSVVRDRYYEQYF. CDR3 nucleotides: TGTGCCAGCAGCGTAGTAAGGGACAGGTACTACGAGCAGTACTTC. The chain is built from TRBV9 and TRBJ2-7; the match to TRBD1 covers 8 bases. Germline CDR1 is SGDLS and CDR2 is YYNGEE. Trimming removed 0 bases from V and 3 bases from J; junction bases left unmatched: 5. This CDR3 spans 15 amino acids.

This chain connects TRBV24-1 to TRBJ1-2, with D unclear. The CDR3 is made up of 14 amino acids. With 4 bases removed from V and 0 bases from J, the gap between germline ends came to 8 bases. CDR1 is KGHDR and CDR2 is SFDVKD in the germline V gene. The CDR3 DNA reads TGTGCCACCAGTGACCTGCGGACTAACTATGGCTACACCTTC. Its translation is CATSDLRTNYGYTF.

The chain has TRBV2 and TRBJ2-1; 14 nucleotides match TRBD2. CDR3 length: 15 amino acids. V was pared by 6 bases and J by 6 bases, with 4 bases of the junction left unmatched. Per germline, CDR1 SNHLY and CDR2 FYNNEI. The CDR3 DNA follows: TGTGCCAGCAGCCGACTAGCGGGGGGGTTCAATGAGCAGTTCTTC. Its translation is CASSRLAGGFNEQFF.

The rearrangement uses TRBV7-9 and TRBJ1-6; 7 bases align to TRBD1. Per germline, CDR1 SEHNR and CDR2 FQNEAQ (reference sequence). This CDR3 region has 14 residues. The ends lost 5 bases at V and 6 bases at J; junction bases unmatched: 4. The DNA for the CDR3 is TGTGCCAGCAGCCCGCAGGGGGTTAATTCACCCCTCCACTTT. Translating it yields CASSPQGVNSPLHF.

The chain employs TRBV19 and TRBJ1-1; no clear D. The length of the CDR3 is 11 residues. Trimming took off 11 bases at V and 4 bases at J, with 11 bases between the two ends. The germline CDR1 and CDR2 sequences are LNHDA and SQIVND (reference sequence). The CDR3: CAVSRFTEAFF. The CDR3 DNA follows: TGTGCCGTCAGCAGGTTCACTGAAGCTTTCTTT.

This sequence joins TRBV29-1 and TRBJ2-3; possibly TRBD2 for D (7 bases). The CDR3 loop spans 16 amino acids. V was cut by 3 bases and J by 4 bases, with 20 bases left in between. Germline V lookup: CDR1 SQVTM, CDR2 ANQGSEA. The chain's CDR3 is CSVDEGGFFTADTQYF. Written as DNA, the CDR3 is TGCAGCGTTGATGAGGGGGGGTTTTTTACTGCAGATACGCAGTATTTT.

This chain uses TRBV3-1 (or the pseudogene TRBV3-2) with TRBJ1-6; D might be TRBD1 (6 bases). Deletions cut 6 bases from V and 7 bases from J, with 16 bases between. Germline assignment: CDR1 LGHDT and CDR2 YNNKEL (reference sequence). The CDR3 is 15 amino acids. The CDR3 DNA follows: TGTGCCAGCAGTCAATCCGGGACAACGAATTCACCCCTCCACTTT. Translating gives CASSQSGTTNSPLHF.

CDR3 sequence reads: CASSSRGGGLGYSGNTIYF. CDR3 nucleotides: TGTGCCAGCAGTTCCCGTGGAGGGGGCTTAGGTTATTCTGGAAACACCATATATTTT. The chain couples TRBV27 to TRBJ1-3, with 7 bases aligning to TRBD1. The trim removed 4 bases at V and 1 base at J, leaving 16 bases unmatched. The CDR3 spans 19 residues. The germline V gene has CDR1 MNHEY and CDR2 SMNVEV (reference sequence).